These T cell receptor beta chains were read from a single sample in a study of low-dose radiotherapy and immunotherapy resistance in tumors. TCRdb fed the reads into MiXCR, producing one record per CDR3 protein. The sample lists about 60,000 distinct CDR3 sequences, under 30% occurring once. The sequences come from PBMCs, collected before treatment. Receptors were obtained from a male donor with prostate cancer. The CDR3 runs from the conserved cysteine through the conserved F or W. Fields, in order: clone size, J gene, V gene, D gene, CDR3 DNA, CDR3 protein. D genes are given only for firm matches. Some rows have no size entry. The others give once, few or many, or a class for an expanded clone.

>many|TRBJ1-4|TRBV30|-
TGTGCCTGGAACCGTCCCGAAAAACTGTTTTTT
CAWNRPEKLFF
>-|TRBJ2-1|TRBV11-2|TRBD1
TGTGCCAGCAGCTCCCGGACAGGGAGGCTCTACAATGAGCAGTTCTTC
CASSSRTGRLYNEQFF
>many|TRBJ2-1|TRBV3-1|-
TGTGCCAGCAGCCAAGATCCCAGCATTAATGAGCAGTTCTTC
CASSQDPSINEQFF
>many|TRBJ2-2|TRBV7-9|-
TGTGCCAGCAGGGGTTCGTCGAACACCGGGGAGCTGTTTTTT
CASRGSSNTGELFF
>many|TRBJ2-3|TRBV29-1|TRBD1
TGCAGCGTTAGAGGACAGGGTTTGGTAGCGCAGTATTTT
CSVRGQGLVAQYF
>many|TRBJ2-7|TRBV20-1|-
TGCAGTGCTAGCATCCGCCTGGTCGGACGCCAAAGGCAGTACTTC
CSASIRLVGRQRQYF
>many|TRBJ2-5|TRBV2|-
TGTGCCAGCATTCTCCTGATTACGCGGGGTGGGACCCAGTACTTC
CASILLITRGGTQYF
>-|TRBJ1-6|TRBV6-2/TRBV6-3|TRBD1
TGTGCCAGCACCCCCGCGGGACAGGGAGGCTCACCCCTCCACTTT
CASTPAGQGGSPLHF
>-|TRBJ1-1|TRBV7-9|TRBD1
TGTGCCAGCGACAGGGTGAACACTGAAGCTTTCTTT
CASDRVNTEAFF
>once|TRBJ2-4|TRBV6-2/TRBV6-3|-
TGTGCCAGCAGTGACGCAGGGTACAAAAACATTCAGTACTTC
CASSDAGYKNIQYF
>medium-sized|TRBJ2-7|TRBV5-4|-
TGTGCCAGCAGCACGGACAGATACGAGCAGTACTTC
CASSTDRYEQYF
>-|TRBJ2-1|TRBV12-3/TRBV12-4|TRBD2
TGTGCCAGCAGTTCACGTAGCGGGGGGCTATACAATGAGCAGTTCTTC
CASSSRSGGLYNEQFF
>many|TRBJ2-1|TRBV11-2|-
TGTGCCAGCAGCTTCTGGGTAGGCTACAATGAGCAGTTCTTC
CASSFWVGYNEQFF
>many|TRBJ1-1|TRBV30|-
TGTGCCTGGAGTCCACGTGGAGGAATGAACACTGAAGCTTTCTTT
CAWSPRGGMNTEAFF
>-|TRBJ2-7|TRBV29-1|-
TGCAGCGTTGAAGAGAGTGGGGTAACCTACGAGCAGTACTTC
CSVEESGVTYEQYF
>many|TRBJ2-3|TRBV29-1|-
TGCAGCGTTGAACTAGCTCCAGATACGCAGTATTTT
CSVELAPDTQYF
>many|TRBJ1-2|TRBV10-3|-
TGTGCCATCAGTGATCGGGGGGACTATGGCTACACCTTC
CAISDRGDYGYTF
>once|TRBJ2-3|TRBV7-2|-
TGTGCCAGCAGCTTAGCGCTGATCGGCAGTTCGGATACGCAGTATTTT
CASSLALIGSSDTQYF
>many|TRBJ2-2|TRBV5-6|-
TGTGCCAGCAGCAGGACACTGAACACCGGGGAGCTGTTTTTT
CASSRTLNTGELFF
>many|TRBJ2-5|TRBV10-3|TRBD1
TGTGCCATCAGGGCCTCGGACAGGGACGAGACCCAGTACTTC
CAIRASDRDETQYF
>many|TRBJ2-6|TRBV2|TRBD1
TGTGCCAGCAGGACAACACAGGGGGTTGGCAGCTCTGGGGCCAACGTCCTGACTTTC
CASRTTQGVGSSGANVLTF
>many|TRBJ2-2|TRBV2|-
TGTGCCAGCAGTGGAAGGGGCAGGAACACCGGGGAGCTGTTTTTT
CASSGRGRNTGELFF
>many|TRBJ2-5|TRBV6-1|-
TGTGCCAGCAGTGAAGCGCTTCTAAGGGAAGAGACCCAGTACTTC
CASSEALLREETQYF
>-|TRBJ2-1|TRBV2|TRBD2
TGTGCCAGCGGGGGGGGAGGGAGGATAAGCTCCTACAACGAGCAGTTCTTC
CASGGGGRISSYNEQFF
>many|TRBJ2-1|TRBV6-5|TRBD1
TGTGCCAGCAGTCCCCCCGGACAGGGAGGACGTAATGAGCAGTTCTTC
CASSPPGQGGRNEQFF
>many|TRBJ1-5|TRBV4-1|TRBD1
TGCGCCAGCAGCCAAGGGGGACAGGTCAGCAATCAGCCCCAGCATTTT
CASSQGGQVSNQPQHF
>many|TRBJ1-4|TRBV25-1|-
TGTGCCAGCAGTGAAGGGCAGGGAAGCGAAAAACTGTTTTTT
CASSEGQGSEKLFF
>many|TRBJ2-2|TRBV7-9|-
TGTGCCAGCAGCCCCAGGGGAACCGGGGAGCTGTTTTTT
CASSPRGTGELFF
>-|TRBJ2-7|TRBV6-2/TRBV6-3|-
TGTGCCAGCAGTGAAGCGGCGTTTAGCAAAAGCTACGAGCAGTACTTC
CASSEAAFSKSYEQYF
>many|TRBJ2-1|TRBV2|-
TGTGCCAGCAGTGAATCACAGATGAACAATGAGCAGTTCTTC
CASSESQMNNEQFF
>once|TRBJ1-1|TRBV2|-
TGTGCCAGCAGTGGGGGAAATCAAAACACTGAAGCTTTCTTT
CASSGGNQNTEAFF
>few|TRBJ2-7|TRBV19|TRBD2
TGTGCCAGTAGTACAACTAGCGGGAGCTCCAACGAGCAGTACTTC
CASSTTSGSSNEQYF
>-|TRBJ2-2|TRBV28|TRBD1
TGTGCCAGCAGTTCCCCCGGCAACAGGGGTGACACCGGGGAGCTGTTTTTT
CASSSPGNRGDTGELFF
>many|TRBJ2-7|TRBV12-3/TRBV12-4|-
TGTGCCAGCAGTTTGGGGGGGCATGACGAGCAGTACTTC
CASSLGGHDEQYF
>many|TRBJ1-2|TRBV5-5|TRBD1
TGTGCCAGCAGCTCCCCGGGACAGAGATATGGCTACACCTTC
CASSSPGQRYGYTF
>many|TRBJ1-5|TRBV24-1|-
TGTGCCACCAGTGATGGGGTTAGCAATCAGCCCCAGCATTTT
CATSDGVSNQPQHF
>many|TRBJ1-4|TRBV5-6|-
TGTGCCAGCGAAGCTCGACGGGAAAAACTGTTTTTT
CASEARREKLFF